The clone carrying this T cell receptor beta chain was seen at least ten times. The sample belongs to a study of identical twins. MiXCR was run by TCRdb on the 5' RACE reads, yielding one entry per CDR3 protein. In the table there are around 280,000 distinct CDR3 sequences, more than 6.5% of which are singletons. This CDR3 contains 9 residues. Germline-derived CDR1 and CDR2 are WNHNN and SYGVQD (reference sequence). Trimming left V 6 bases short and J 11 bases short, with 8 bases between. The same data also contributed to another study, on yellow fever vaccine responses in identical twins.

The receptor was isolated from a woman under 30 in good health. The rearrangement joins TRBV10-1 to TRBJ2-7, with D possibly matching TRBD1 (6 bases). The specimen sequenced was memory (CD45RO+) T cells sorted from blood. The DNA for the CDR3 is TGCGCCAGCAGAGGGGGAAAGTACTTC. Its translation is CASRGGKYF.